This T cell receptor beta chain is from a study of Graves' ophthalmopathy and Graves' hyperthyroidism. Findings of the study overall: The model's prediction of ophthalmopathy progression had 65% to 71% sensitivity and approximately 77% specificity. Most thyroid clonotypes with frequency above 0.001 were detected in blood too.

Turning to this clonotype: Its antigen is still unknown.

Ophthalmopathy donors were characterized by moderate-to-severe activity, CAS of at least 3, NOSPECS of at least 4, and duration under 3 months. The CDR3 spans 13 residues. The germline V gene has CDR1 MNHNS and CDR2 SASEGT. V dropped 6 bases and J dropped 0 bases, with 8 bases sitting between them. For repertoire sequencing, the TCR beta CDR3 regions were amplified from RNA transcripts. Amplification began with first-round RT-PCR using HTBI primers, then second-round multiplex PCR was performed. Each CDR3 protein gets one entry after TCRdb re-called the multiplex PCR reads with MiXCR. The sample includes about 220,000 distinct CDR3 sequences, under 25% seen only once; the top ten take under 55%.

The V gene is TRBV6-1, the J gene TRBJ1-1; D gene unclear. The source of this sequence is a woman aged 45-65 years with Graves' ophthalmopathy. Sequenced material: peripheral blood. The CDR3 DNA sequence: TGTGCCAGCAGCATGAGGGTGAACACTGAAGCTTTCTTT. It is translated as CASSMRVNTEAFF.